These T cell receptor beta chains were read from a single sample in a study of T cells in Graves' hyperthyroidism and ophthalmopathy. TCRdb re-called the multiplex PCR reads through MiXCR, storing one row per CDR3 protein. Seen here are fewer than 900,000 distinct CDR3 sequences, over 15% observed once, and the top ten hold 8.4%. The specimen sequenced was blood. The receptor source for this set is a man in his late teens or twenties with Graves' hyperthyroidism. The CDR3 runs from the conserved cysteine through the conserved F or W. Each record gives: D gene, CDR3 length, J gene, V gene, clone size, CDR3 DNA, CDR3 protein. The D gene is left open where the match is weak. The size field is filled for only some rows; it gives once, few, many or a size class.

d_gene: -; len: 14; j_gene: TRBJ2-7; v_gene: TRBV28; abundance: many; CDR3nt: TGTGCCAGCAGCCCCTCGGGCGGGGACTACGAGCAGTACTTC; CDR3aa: CASSPSGGDYEQYF
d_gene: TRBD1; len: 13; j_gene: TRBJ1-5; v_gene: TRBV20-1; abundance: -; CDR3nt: TGCAGTGCGACTACAGGGGGAGGGCAGCCCCAGCATTTT; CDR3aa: CSATTGGGQPQHF
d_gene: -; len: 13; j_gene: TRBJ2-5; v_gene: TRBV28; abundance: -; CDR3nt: TGTGCCATCCGGGACACCTCCCAAGAGACCCAGTACTTC; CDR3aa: CAIRDTSQETQYF
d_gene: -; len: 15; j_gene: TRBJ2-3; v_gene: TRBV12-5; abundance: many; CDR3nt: TGTGCTAGTGGACCCGGAATCGTCCACCTGGATACGCAGTATTTT; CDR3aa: CASGPGIVHLDTQYF
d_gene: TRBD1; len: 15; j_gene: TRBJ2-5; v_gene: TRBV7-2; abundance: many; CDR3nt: TGTGCCAGCAGCTTAGGGGGGACAGGGCGCGGGACCCAGTACTTC; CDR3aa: CASSLGGTGRGTQYF
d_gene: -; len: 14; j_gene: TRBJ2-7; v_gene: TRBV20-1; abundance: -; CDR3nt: TGCAGTGCTAGAGGGGACACGGCGTCCTACGAGCAGTACTTC; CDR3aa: CSARGDTASYEQYF
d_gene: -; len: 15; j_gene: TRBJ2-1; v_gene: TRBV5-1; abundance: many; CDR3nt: TGCGCCAGCAGCTTGGTTCAGAATGTCTACAATGAGCAGTTCTTC; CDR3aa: CASSLVQNVYNEQFF
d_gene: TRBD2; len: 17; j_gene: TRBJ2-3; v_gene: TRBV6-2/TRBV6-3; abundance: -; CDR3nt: TGTGCCAGCAGTTACTCAATCGGGACTAGCGGAGGGGATACGCAGTATTTT; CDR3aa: CASSYSIGTSGGDTQYF
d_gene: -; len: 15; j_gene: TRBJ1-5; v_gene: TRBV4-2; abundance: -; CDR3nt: TGTGCCAGCAGCCAAGTCAGAGGGGGGAGGCAGCCCCAGCATTTT; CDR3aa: CASSQVRGGRQPQHF
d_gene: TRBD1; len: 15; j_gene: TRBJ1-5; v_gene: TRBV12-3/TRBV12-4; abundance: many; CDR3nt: TGTGCCAGCAGTTTGGGGCAGGGGGCGCCACAGCCCCAGCATTTT; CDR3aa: CASSLGQGAPQPQHF
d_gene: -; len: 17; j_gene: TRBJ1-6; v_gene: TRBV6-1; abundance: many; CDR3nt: TGTGCCAGCAGTCGCCTTGCGGGGACGGGAGATAATTCACCCCTCCACTTT; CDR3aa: CASSRLAGTGDNSPLHF
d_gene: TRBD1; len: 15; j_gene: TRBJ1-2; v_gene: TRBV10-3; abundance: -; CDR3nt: TGTGCCATCAGTGAGTCTCCAGGGGGAAGGCATGGCTACACCTTC; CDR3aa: CAISESPGGRHGYTF
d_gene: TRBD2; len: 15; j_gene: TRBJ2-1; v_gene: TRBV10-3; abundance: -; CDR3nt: TGTGCCATCAGTGTCGGCGGGAGGACCTACAATGAGCAGTTCTTC; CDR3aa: CAISVGGRTYNEQFF
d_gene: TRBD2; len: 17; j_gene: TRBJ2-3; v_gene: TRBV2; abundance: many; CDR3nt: TGTGCCAGCAAGGCCCTACTAGCGGGAGGGCCTCAAGATACGCAGTATTTT; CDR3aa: CASKALLAGGPQDTQYF
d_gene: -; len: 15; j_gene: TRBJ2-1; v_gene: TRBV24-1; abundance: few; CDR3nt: TGTGCCACCAGTGATGTAGGCGGAGAGGCCCATGAGCAGTTCTTC; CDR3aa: CATSDVGGEAHEQFF
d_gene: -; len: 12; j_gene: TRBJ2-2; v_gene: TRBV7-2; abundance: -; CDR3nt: TGTGCCAGCAGCTTAGCGAACGGGGAGCTGTTTTTT; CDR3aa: CASSLANGELFF
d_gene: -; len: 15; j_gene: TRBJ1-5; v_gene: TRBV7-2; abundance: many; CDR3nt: TGTGCCACCTCCCAGGGAACCGGAGCCAATCAGCCCCAGCATTTT; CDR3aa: CATSQGTGANQPQHF
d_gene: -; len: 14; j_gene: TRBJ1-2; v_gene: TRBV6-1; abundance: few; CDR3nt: TGTGCCAGCAGTGAAGGAGGAGGGGAGGGAAGCTACACCTTC; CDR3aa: CASSEGGGEGSYTF
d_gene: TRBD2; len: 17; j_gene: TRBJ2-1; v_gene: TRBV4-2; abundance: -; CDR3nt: TGTGCCAGCAGCCAAGAGTTTGCGGGAGGGCCCCACAATGAGCAGTTCTTC; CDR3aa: CASSQEFAGGPHNEQFF
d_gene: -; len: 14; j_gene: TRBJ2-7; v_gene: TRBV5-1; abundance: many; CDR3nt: TGCGCCAGCAGCTTGGAGGGACTCGGCGGGGAGCAGTACTTC; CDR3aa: CASSLEGLGGEQYF
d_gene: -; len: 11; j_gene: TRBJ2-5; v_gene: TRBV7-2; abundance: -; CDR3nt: TGTGCCAGCAGCTCACCGGGAGCCCAGTACTTC; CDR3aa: CASSSPGAQYF